The 16 T cell receptor beta chains presented below share a single source sample, sequenced in a study of shared T cell receptors in the human thymus. Repertoires were generated with immunoSEQ multiplex PCR, while TCRdb's copy carries only in-frame clones and drops some. The table records roughly 700,000 clones, over 75% of them present only once. These records were also assigned to another study, of human thymus T cells.

Sequences were obtained from thymocytes. These receptors all stem from a boy under three years old with a congenital heart defect.

This chain joins TRBV2 and TRBJ2-7, with a tentative D call TRBD1 (6 bases). CDR3 length: 14 amino acids. Germline CDR1 SNHLY, CDR2 FYNNEI. Between the trimmed V and J ends, which lost 5 bases and 2 bases, there was a span of 13 bases. The CDR3 sequence: CASSRPGVPYEQYF. CDR3 DNA: TGTGCCAGCAGTCGACCAGGGGTACCCTACGAGCAGTACTTC.

This clone has a single count. This chain uses TRBV27 with TRBJ2-1; 7 nucleotides agree with TRBD2. The CDR3 loop spans 17 amino acids. Germline V lookup: CDR1 MNHEY, CDR2 SMNVEV (reference sequence). The junction had 12 bases not matched to a gene; V was cut back by 6 bases and J by 1 base. CDR3 sequence (DNA): TGTGCCAGCAGCCGATCACTAGCGCCTAGATCCTACAATGAGCAGTTCTTC. This translates into CASSRSLAPRSYNEQFF.

The CDR3 DNA follows: TGTGCCTGGGGGGGGGACTACTACAATGAGCAGTTCTTC. Amino acids: CAWGGDYYNEQFF. This chain connects TRBV30 to TRBJ2-1, with 7 bases fitting TRBD2. CDR3 length: 13 residues. Germline lookup yields CDR1 GTSNPN and CDR2 SVGIG (reference sequence). Trimming removed 5 bases from V and 3 bases from J; junction bases left unmatched: 4. Complete variable domain (other parts from reference TRBV30 and TRBJ2-1): SQTIHQWPATLVQPVGSPLSLECTVEGTSNPNLYWYRQAAGRGLQLLFYSVGIGQISSEVPQNLSASRPQDRQFILSSKKLLLSDSGFYLCAWGGDYYNEQFFGPGTRLTVL.

The chain carries TRBV7-3 and TRBJ2-2; no clear D. Between the trimmed V and J ends, which lost 3 bases and 1 base, there was a span of 6 bases. The germline V gene has CDR1 SGHTA and CDR2 FQGTGA. The CDR3 covers 14 residues. CDR3 residues: CASSFWQNTGELFF. CDR3 sequence (DNA): TGTGCCAGCAGCTTTTGGCAGAACACCGGGGAGCTGTTTTTT.

The V gene is TRBV4-2, the J gene TRBJ2-4; weak D call: TRBD2 (5 bases). Germline V gene data show CDR1 as LGHNA and CDR2 as YNFKEQ. The length of the CDR3 is 18 residues. Between the trimmed V and J ends, which lost 0 bases and 3 bases, there was a span of 18 bases. In DNA, the CDR3 is TGTGCCAGCAGCCAAGATCGCCCCGGACCTCGGGGCAAAAACATTCAGTACTTC. Translating gives CASSQDRPGPRGKNIQYF.

This clone was recorded only once. The chain combines TRBV7-2 with TRBJ2-7; 9 positions match TRBD1. The length of the CDR3 is 17 residues. The V segment lost 1 base and the J segment 3 bases; nucleotides outside the gene matches: 10. Germline CDR1 is SGHTA and CDR2 is FQGNSA. The CDR3 coding sequence is TGTGCCAGCAGCTTAGGGGACAGGGCTAAACCCTACTACGAGCAGTACTTC. Its protein is CASSLGDRAKPYYEQYF.

This clone was found a few times. The chain recombines TRBV12-2 with TRBJ2-1; no DNA check was done on the table's D call, TRBD2. TRBV12-2 is recorded as a pseudogene. CDR3 length: 18 residues. The CDR3 reads CASRLRREGLPNYNEQFF. CDR3 DNA: TGTGCAAGTCGCTTAAGGCGGGAGGGCCTTCCGAATTACAATGAGCAGTTCTTC.

The chain recombines TRBV7-2 with TRBJ2-3; D ambiguous. The CDR3 sequence is 14 residues long. From germline, CDR1 is SGHTA and CDR2 FQGNSA. V was shortened by 3 bases and J by 3 bases, with 10 bases between the two germline ends. In DNA, the CDR3 is TGTGCCAGCAGCTTCCAGGCCCAAACAGATACGCAGTATTTT. Protein: CASSFQAQTDTQYF. Full variable domain (rest looked up from reference TRBV7-2 and TRBJ2-3): GAGVSQSPSNKVTEKGKDVELRCDPISGHTALYWYRQSLGQGLEFLIYFQGNSAPDKSGLPSDRFSAERTGGSVSTLTIQRTQQEDSAVYLCASSFQAQTDTQYFGPGTRLTVL.

The chain joins TRBV7-2 to TRBJ2-5; 11 bases fit TRBD2. Unmatched junction bases numbered 4, after V lost 1 base and J lost 0 bases. From germline, CDR1 is SGHTA and CDR2 FQGNSA. The CDR3 contains 17 residues. The CDR3 reads CASSLVRTSGYQETQYF. CDR3 in DNA: TGTGCCAGCAGCTTAGTCCGGACTAGCGGGTACCAAGAGACCCAGTACTTC.

This clone was recorded only once. The CDR3: CASSLHRDLREQYF. The CDR3 DNA is TGTGCCAGCAGTTTACACAGGGACCTGAGGGAGCAGTACTTC. The chain is built from TRBV27 and TRBJ2-7; TRBD1 is a possible D gene (6 bases). There are 14 residues in the CDR3. The germline V gene has CDR1 MNHEY and CDR2 SMNVEV (reference sequence). V lost 2 bases to trimming and J lost 7 bases, with 15 bases between them.

The chain joins TRBV7-3 to TRBJ1-2; D unresolved. Deletions cut 2 bases from V and 7 bases from J, with 17 bases between. Germline lookup yields CDR1 SGHTA and CDR2 FQGTGA. This CDR3 has 15 residues. CDR3 sequence reads: CASSLDGAGFSGYTF. The CDR3 nucleotides read TGTGCCAGCAGCTTAGACGGTGCAGGTTTTAGTGGCTACACCTTC.

This clone showed up just once. This chain uses TRBV2 with TRBJ2-7; D is possibly TRBD1 (5 bases). Germline V CDR1 and CDR2: SNHLY, FYNNEI. The CDR3 spans 16 residues. V shed 0 bases and J shed 3 bases, with 15 bases lying between them. The CDR3: CASSEAHTLRGYEQYF. DNA of the CDR3: TGTGCCAGCAGTGAAGCGCACACCCTAAGGGGCTACGAGCAGTACTTC.

The V call is TRBV7-9, the J call TRBJ1-5; a possible D gene is TRBD1 (5 bases). Trimming took off 11 bases at V and 4 bases at J, with 18 bases between the two ends. Germline CDR1 is SEHNR and CDR2 is FQNEAQ (reference sequence). This CDR3 is built from 14 residues. The CDR3 nucleotides read TGTGCCGCACCCGTCGGGGGGGGGAATCAGCCCCAGCATTTT. Its translation: CAAPVGGGNQPQHF.

The CDR3 DNA reads as TGTGCCATCAGTGAGTCTGGGGGGGACCCCTACGAGCAGTACTTC. This codes for CAISESGGDPYEQYF. The chain couples TRBV10-3 to TRBJ2-7; 7 bases fit TRBD2. CDR3 size: 15 residues. With 0 bases clipped from V and 2 bases from J, the junction kept 4 bases outside the gene matches. From germline, CDR1 is ENHRY and CDR2 SYGVKD.

The CDR3 sequence: CASSQVGQVDEQYF. The DNA of the CDR3 is TGTGCCAGCAGCCAAGTGGGACAAGTAGACGAGCAGTACTTC. This chain uses TRBV4-2 with TRBJ2-7; weak D call: TRBD1 (6 bases). The CDR3 sequence is 14 residues long. Germline loops: CDR1 LGHNA, CDR2 YNFKEQ. The ends were cut back, 1 base at V and 5 bases at J, with 12 bases in the middle.

The CDR3 sequence: CASTFLAGGPAGELFF. The CDR3 region has the DNA TGTGCCAGCACCTTCCTAGCGGGAGGGCCCGCCGGGGAGCTGTTTTTT. The genes are TRBV5-8 and TRBJ2-2; TRBD2 aligns across 12 bases. With V trimmed by 6 bases and J by 6 bases, 9 bases remained unmatched. CDR3 size: 16 residues. Germline CDR1 and CDR2: SGHTS and YDEGEE.